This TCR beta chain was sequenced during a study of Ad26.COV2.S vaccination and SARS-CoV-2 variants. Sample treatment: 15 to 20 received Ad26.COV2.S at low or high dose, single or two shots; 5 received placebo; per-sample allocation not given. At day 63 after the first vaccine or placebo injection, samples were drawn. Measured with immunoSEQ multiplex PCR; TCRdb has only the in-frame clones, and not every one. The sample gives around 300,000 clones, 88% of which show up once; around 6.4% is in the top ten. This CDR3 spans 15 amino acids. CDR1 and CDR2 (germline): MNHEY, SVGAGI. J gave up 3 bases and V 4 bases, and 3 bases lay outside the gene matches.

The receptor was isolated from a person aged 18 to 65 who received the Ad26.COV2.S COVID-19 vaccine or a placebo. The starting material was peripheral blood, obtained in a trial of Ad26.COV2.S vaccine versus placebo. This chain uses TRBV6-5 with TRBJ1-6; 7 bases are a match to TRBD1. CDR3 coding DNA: TGTGCCAGCAGTTCTCGGGACAGCTATAATTCACCCCTCCACTTT. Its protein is CASSSRDSYNSPLHF.